This paragraph reports one T cell receptor beta chain. There is no known antigen for this receptor. One base away there is no much larger clone; base qualities are not given. The trial excluded patients who had a history of autoimmune disease or who were on systemic immunosuppression. Peripheral blood for TCR sequencing was collected from all dose cohorts at baseline, on cycle 4 day 1, and on cycle 7 day 1. The samples were taken from a phase I, first-in-human, multicenter, open-label dose-escalation trial of ivuxolimab. Adults with locally advanced or metastatic head and neck squamous cell, hepatocellular, melanoma or renal cell carcinoma were enrolled in the trial. CD4+ and CD8+ T cells were sorted separately from peripheral blood before TCR sequencing. Reading the germline V gene (reference sequence) gives CDR1 GTSNPN and CDR2 SVGIG. The CDR3 measures 14 amino acids from cysteine to phenylalanine. Here the CDR3 DNA is all that survives: 42 bases in frame from base 1. Germline trimming amounts to 1 base on V and 2 bases on J, with 3 as the count of junction bases outside the gene matches.

To sequence the TCRbeta CDR3 region, genomic DNA was isolated from the sorted cells. The immunoSEQ Assay was used to sequence the TCRbeta CDR3 regions. TCRdb obtained this table from immuneACCESS and retained in-frame rearrangements with V and J assigned. These tables miss some clones; where compared with another copy, unresolved V genes account for less than half of the shortfall, and the remainder is unexplained. This sample lists 55,000 to 60,000 clones; roughly 80% were detected once. Of the sample, 2.8% falls within the top ten clones. This record belongs to a study of OX40 agonist ivuxolimab in advanced cancers. General notes on the study: Ivuxolimab was an agonistic, fully human IgG2 monoclonal antibody directed against OX40 (CD134), a costimulatory receptor. Intravenous ivuxolimab was administered to patients every 2 weeks at six dose levels: 0.01, 0.1, 0.3, 1.5, 3 and 10 mg/kg. Among the roughly 52 dose-escalation patients, 19 had hepatocellular carcinoma, around 15 melanoma, 9 renal cell carcinoma and 9 head and neck cancer. In the dose-escalation cohort, around four fifths of patients were male, and the mean age was roughly 60 years, with a range of about 23 to 85. Patients were allowed to have had prior anti-PD-1, anti-PD-L1 or anti-CTLA-4 therapy, and less than 45% of the dose-escalation patients had previously received checkpoint inhibitors. Three dose-escalation patients achieved partial responses, one with hepatocellular carcinoma and two with cutaneous melanoma. Peripheral TCRbeta sequencing was intended to test whether TCR sequence diversity was altered and clonal T-cell expansion was caused by ivuxolimab. The monotherapy dose-escalation portion (N ≈ 56 patients) of the phase I ivuxolimab trial is reported in the paper.

The full study reports these points: At doses from 0.1 to 3.0 mg/kg, clonal expansion was seen in both CD4+ and CD8+ blood T cells between baseline and week 6. Low levels of normalized T-cell clonal expansion were also seen in some patients who did not respond. In the 0.1-3.0 mg/kg groups, partial responders were among the patients with the lowest normalized peripheral clonal expansion, particularly in CD8+ T cells. The antigen specificity of the clonally expanded peripheral T cells was not determined. On average, CD8+ T cells showed more expanded clones than CD4+ T cells after ivuxolimab.

The V gene is TRBV30 and the J gene is TRBJ2-3, and 7 junction bases match TRBD2. The input for sequencing was CD4+ or CD8+ T cells sorted from blood, taken in a trial of the OX40 agonist ivuxolimab. This TCR was sampled from an adult with an advanced solid tumor such as melanoma, head and neck, liver or kidney cancer. The CDR3 region: CAWSATSATDTQYF. The DNA reads TGTGCCTGGAGTGCTACTAGCGCCACAGATACGCAGTATTTT. The CDR3, completed at both ends by the reference TRBV30 and TRBJ2-3 genes, gives the full variable domain SQTIHQWPATLVQPVGSPLSLECTVEGTSNPNLYWYRQAAGRGLQLLFYSVGIGQISSEVPQNLSASRPQDRQFILSSKKLLLSDSGFYLCAWSATSATDTQYFGPGTRLTVL.